This T cell receptor (beta chain) was captured by sequencing in a study of shared clonotypes between healthy human individuals. Turning to the study itself: Three CD4 naive, three CD4 memory, two CD8 naive and one CD8 memory plate were used per donor.

Points from the study as a whole: Some clonotypes were shared by all four sorted-subset donors, while others were not shared. The non-shared ones had lower generation probabilities than the shared ones. When naive CD4 clonotypes were compared across several donors, around 4.6% were shared.

There are 15 residues in the CDR3. With 2 bases clipped from V and 5 bases from J, the junction kept 5 bases outside the gene matches. Germline V gene sequence: CDR1 MRHNA, CDR2 SNTAGT. For this clone: Its antigen is still unknown.

Cells designated naive CD8 were CD45RO-negative and were positively selected for CCR7, with terminally differentiated effector memory CD45RA+ cells excluded. Data came from immunoSEQ multiplex PCR; TCRdb stores just in-frame clones and leaves some out. The sample yields about 2,200,000 clones, 85% to 95% seen once. The V and J genes are TRBV6-4 and TRBJ1-1; 10 nucleotides agree with TRBD1. The source material was naive CD8+ T cells from PBMCs. The source is a man younger than 35 in good health. Some clones in this sample may be carry-over from other donors' samples. In DNA, the CDR3 is TGTGCCAGCAGTGACACGGGACAGGGGAGGACTGAAGCTTTCTTT. Translated, it gives CASSDTGQGRTEAFF.